Sequencing of this T cell receptor (beta chain) was carried out in a study of cytomegalovirus exposure and HLA in healthy donors. Trimming took 6 bases from V and 2 from J; bases not matched to a gene: 11. In germline, CDR1 is MGHDK, CDR2 SYGVNS. This CDR3 region has 17 residues. The repertoire was sequenced with immunoSEQ multiplex PCR; TCRdb's copy has only in-frame clones and lacks some. The sample lists tens of thousands of clones; approximately 96% were seen once. The sample comprised PBMCs. This clonotype was sampled from a man aged 18 to 29 in good health and CMV-seronegative. The genes are TRBV25-1 and TRBJ2-2, with TRBD2 matching 8 bases. The CDR3 region is CASRGFAGGKNTGELFF. As DNA, the CDR3 is TGTGCCAGCAGAGGTTTTGCGGGGGGAAAAAACACCGGGGAGCTGTTTTTT.